The rows below give T cell receptor beta chains drawn from one sample of a study of blood T cell repertoires in COVID-19. The repertoire was sequenced with immunoSEQ multiplex PCR; TCRdb's copy has only in-frame clones and lacks some. The data show around 65,000 clones, roughly 84% seen once. Input material: peripheral blood. The receptor source for this set is a woman of 80 years or more with active or convalescent COVID-19. Both conserved end residues are part of each CDR3. A D gene is named only where the DNA matches it firmly. Clone size is not always given. Where it is, it says once, few, many or a class for expanded clones.

CDR3 | DNA | size | V | D | J
CASSFSGGSNTGELFF | TGTGCCAGTAGTTTTTCAGGGGGCAGCAACACCGGGGAGCTGTTTTTT | . | TRBV19 | TRBD1 | TRBJ2-2
CASSRESGASYEQYF | TGTGCCAGCAGCCGAGAATCGGGAGCTTCCTACGAGCAGTACTTC | . | TRBV11-1 | . | TRBJ2-7
CASSEGNRNRGYTEAFF | TGTGCCAGCAGTGAAGGTAATAGAAACAGGGGGTACACTGAAGCTTTCTTT | once | TRBV2 | TRBD1 | TRBJ1-1
CATSAPPGQGASGELFF | TGTGCCACCAGCGCACCCCCGGGACAGGGGGCTAGCGGGGAGCTGTTTTTT | . | TRBV24-1 | TRBD1 | TRBJ2-2
CASSPPGVNYGYTF | TGTGCCAGCAGCCCCCCCGGGGTAAACTATGGCTACACCTTC | . | TRBV9 | . | TRBJ1-2
CASSLGPLAGIQETQYF | TGTGCCAGCAGCTTAGGTCCACTAGCGGGGATCCAAGAGACCCAGTACTTC | . | TRBV7-8 | TRBD2 | TRBJ2-5
CASSGTAGNTEAFF | TGTGCCAGCAGCGGGACAGCGGGGAACACTGAAGCTTTCTTT | . | TRBV3-1/TRBV3-2 | TRBD1 | TRBJ1-1
CASSRRSYGYTF | TGTGCCAGTAGCCGACGGAGCTATGGCTACACCTTC | . | TRBV19 | . | TRBJ1-2
CASSQGGRYTGELFF | TGTGCCAGCAGCCAAGGTGGCAGATACACCGGGGAGCTGTTTTTT | few | TRBV14 | . | TRBJ2-2
CASRPGLGGDTQYF | TGTGCCAGCAGACCGGGACTAGGGGGTGATACGCAGTATTTT | . | TRBV2 | TRBD2 | TRBJ2-3
CAWSTIETGIYF | TGTGCCTGGAGTACCATCGAAACGGGCATATATTTT | . | TRBV30 | . | TRBJ1-3
CASSPRGQGDTEAFF | TGTGCCAGCTCACCACGGGGACAGGGGGACACTGAAGCTTTCTTT | . | TRBV18 | TRBD1 | TRBJ1-1
CASSDTGLPQHF | TGCGCCAGCAGCGATACAGGGCTGCCCCAGCATTTT | few | TRBV5-1 | . | TRBJ1-5
CASSLVGGPSNYGYTF | TGTGCCAGCAGCTTAGTCGGGGGGCCATCCAACTATGGCTACACCTTC | few | TRBV7-8 | . | TRBJ1-2
CASSFGAGQEREKLFF | TGTGCCAGCAGCTTCGGGGCGGGACAGGAAAGGGAAAAACTGTTTTTT | . | TRBV5-6 | TRBD1 | TRBJ1-4
CASRRGQGSVPYGYTF | TGTGCCAGCAGGCGGGGACAGGGGTCTGTTCCCTATGGCTACACCTTC | . | TRBV6-6 | TRBD1 | TRBJ1-2
CASSYGTGNTGNTIYF | TGTGCCAGCAGTTACGGAACAGGGAATACGGGAAACACCATATATTTT | few | TRBV6-5 | . | TRBJ1-3
CASSPGNPVSGYTF | TGTGCCAGCAGCCCCGGGAACCCAGTTAGTGGCTACACCTTC | . | TRBV7-2 | . | TRBJ1-2
CASSLQGPNTDTQYF | TGCGCCAGCAGCTTGCAGGGGCCGAACACAGATACGCAGTATTTT | . | TRBV5-1 | . | TRBJ2-3
CASSFSQGDEKLFF | TGCGCCAGCAGCTTTTCACAGGGAGATGAAAAACTGTTTTTT | . | TRBV5-1 | . | TRBJ1-4
CASSLVGTESNQPQHF | TGTGCCAGCAGCTTAGTTGGGACAGAGAGCAATCAGCCCCAGCATTTT | . | TRBV7-2 | TRBD1 | TRBJ1-5
CASSEEAGAHEQYF | TGTGCCAGCAGTGAAGAGGCAGGGGCACACGAGCAGTACTTC | few | TRBV2 | . | TRBJ2-7
CASSLTGGLTDTQYF | TGTGCCAGCAGCTTAACGGGGGGGCTCACAGATACGCAGTATTTT | . | TRBV7-3 | . | TRBJ2-3
CASSESRAGYTF | TGTGCCAGCAGTGAATCAAGAGCTGGCTACACCTTC | . | TRBV25-1 | . | TRBJ1-2
CASSRDRSSGNTIYF | TGCGCCAGCAGCCGAGACAGGTCCTCTGGAAACACCATATATTTT | . | TRBV4-1 | . | TRBJ1-3
CASSSKRASTDTQYF | TGTGCCAGCAGTTCCAAGCGGGCGAGCACAGATACGCAGTATTTT | . | TRBV2 | . | TRBJ2-3
CASSSGEDTQYF | TGTGCCAGCAGTTCCGGGGAAGATACGCAGTATTTT | . | TRBV12-3/TRBV12-4 | . | TRBJ2-3
CASSERVGTTGNTIYF | TGTGCCAGCAGTGAAAGAGTGGGGACTACTGGAAACACCATATATTTT | once | TRBV2 | . | TRBJ1-3
CASSLMPSGAADTQYF | TGTGCCAGCAGCTTGATGCCTAGCGGGGCAGCGGATACGCAGTATTTT | . | TRBV11-1 | TRBD2 | TRBJ2-3